Sequencing of this TCR beta chain was carried out in a study of Graves' ophthalmopathy and Graves' hyperthyroidism. Clinicians made diagnoses from clinical symptoms, serum thyroxine, TRAb, thyroid ultrasound and orbital computed tomography. Germline V CDR1 and CDR2: SGHRS, YFSETQ. V gave up 4 bases and J gave up 6 bases, with 13 bases separating them. This CDR3 is built from 14 residues. The authors amplified TCR beta CDR3 regions from RNA transcripts. Investigators did first-round RT-PCR with HTBI primers, then second-round multiplex PCR. From the multiplex PCR reads, TCRdb called clonotypes with MiXCR, one entry per CDR3 protein. Here the sample spans just over 600,000 distinct CDR3 sequences, about 24% being singletons. This clonotype occurred a few times.

Specimen: peripheral blood. The genes are TRBV5-1 and TRBJ2-2, with D perhaps matching TRBD1 (6 bases). The origin of this receptor is a woman younger than 30 with stable Graves' hyperthyroidism. Some clones in this sample may be carry-over from other donors' samples. Written as DNA, the CDR3 is TGCGCCAGCAGCGGTAATGGGGGCTCCGGGGAGCTGTTTTTT. Amino acid sequence: CASSGNGGSGELFF.